Listed here is a single T cell receptor (beta chain). The sample holds other DNA sequences that translate to the same CDR3. This sample was taken from a study of blood T cell repertoires in COVID-19. Some clones are missing from TCRdb's copy, which holds only in-frame ones; the method was immunoSEQ multiplex PCR. This sample has around 420,000 clones, with nearly 90% found just once. Trimming left V 4 bases short and J 4 bases short, with 4 bases between. CDR1 is KGHDR and CDR2 is SFDVKD in the germline V gene. The CDR3 length is 12 residues. The clonotype originates from a woman between 40 and 50 years old with acute COVID-19. The rearrangement joins TRBV24-1 to TRBJ1-5, with no clear D. Source material: PBMCs or T cells enriched from blood (not recorded which). CDR3 coding DNA: TGTGCCACCAGTGACGGGAATCAGCCCCAGCATTTT. Translated, it gives CATSDGNQPQHF.